These T cell receptor beta chains were read from a single sample in a study of blood T cell repertoires in COVID-19. Using immunoSEQ multiplex PCR, the repertoire was profiled, and TCRdb retains in-frame clones only, with some absent. In the table there are fewer than 120,000 clones, roughly 91% of which are singletons. The sequencing input was peripheral blood. The receptors derive from a woman in her fifties or sixties with acute or convalescent COVID-19. The CDR3 runs from the conserved cysteine through the conserved F or W. A D gene is named only where the DNA matches it firmly. Not every row has a clone size; where given, it reads once, few, many or a size class.

V gene: TRBV7-9; clone size: -; D gene: TRBD2; J gene: TRBJ2-5; CDR3 DNA: TGTGCCAGCAGCTTAAGTCTAGCGGGAGTTCATGAGACCCAGTACTTC; CDR3 protein: CASSLSLAGVHETQYF
V gene: TRBV5-1; clone size: few; D gene: -; J gene: TRBJ2-7; CDR3 DNA: TGCGCCAGCAGCACTTGTCCCGAGCAGTACTTC; CDR3 protein: CASSTCPEQYF
V gene: TRBV27; clone size: -; D gene: -; J gene: TRBJ2-3; CDR3 DNA: TGTGCCAGCAGTTTAGTTTCGTATAGCACAGATACGCAGTATTTT; CDR3 protein: CASSLVSYSTDTQYF
V gene: TRBV5-1; clone size: -; D gene: TRBD1; J gene: TRBJ2-4; CDR3 DNA: TGCGCCAGCAGCGCGGGACAGGGGGCAGGGGCCATTCAGTACTTC; CDR3 protein: CASSAGQGAGAIQYF
V gene: TRBV19; clone size: -; D gene: -; J gene: TRBJ1-4; CDR3 DNA: TGTGCCAGTGGCCTTGCAACTAATGAAAAACTGTTTTTT; CDR3 protein: CASGLATNEKLFF
V gene: TRBV27; clone size: -; D gene: -; J gene: TRBJ1-3; CDR3 DNA: TGTGCCAGCAGTCCTTACTCTGGAAACACCATATATTTT; CDR3 protein: CASSPYSGNTIYF
V gene: TRBV7-9; clone size: -; D gene: -; J gene: TRBJ2-7; CDR3 DNA: TGTGCCAGCAGCTCAGACAGAGCGAAGGTGCAGTACTTC; CDR3 protein: CASSSDRAKVQYF
V gene: TRBV5-6; clone size: -; D gene: TRBD1; J gene: TRBJ2-2; CDR3 DNA: TGTGCCAGCAGTCCACAGGGGTATGGCGGGGAGCTGTTTTTT; CDR3 protein: CASSPQGYGGELFF
V gene: TRBV7-9; clone size: -; D gene: TRBD1; J gene: TRBJ1-6; CDR3 DNA: TGTGCCAGCAGCACCATGACAGGGGGAGGTAATTCACCCCTCCACTTT; CDR3 protein: CASSTMTGGGNSPLHF
V gene: TRBV28; clone size: -; D gene: -; J gene: TRBJ2-1; CDR3 DNA: TGTGCCAGCACTAGCCCCTACAATGAGCAGTTCTTC; CDR3 protein: CASTSPYNEQFF
V gene: TRBV19; clone size: once; D gene: -; J gene: TRBJ1-3; CDR3 DNA: TGTGCCAGTAGTTTCCTAATGGACAGCGGAAACACCATATATTTT; CDR3 protein: CASSFLMDSGNTIYF
V gene: TRBV21-1; clone size: -; D gene: -; J gene: TRBJ2-5; CDR3 DNA: TGTGCCAGCAGCAGGCTAGGGACAGACTCGGGGCGGGAGACCCAGTACTTC; CDR3 protein: CASSRLGTDSGRETQYF
V gene: TRBV3-1/TRBV3-2; clone size: -; D gene: TRBD2; J gene: TRBJ2-5; CDR3 DNA: TGTGCCAGCAGCCCGGGGACTAGCGGAAAGACCCAGTACTTC; CDR3 protein: CASSPGTSGKTQYF
V gene: TRBV18; clone size: -; D gene: TRBD2; J gene: TRBJ2-4; CDR3 DNA: TGTGCCAGCTCTCCCCAACTAGCGGGAGAAAGTAGCATTCAGTACTTC; CDR3 protein: CASSPQLAGESSIQYF
V gene: TRBV20-1; clone size: -; D gene: TRBD2; J gene: TRBJ2-3; CDR3 DNA: TGCAGTGCTAGTCCTAGCGGGAGCACAGATACGCAGTATTTT; CDR3 protein: CSASPSGSTDTQYF
V gene: TRBV3-1/TRBV3-2; clone size: -; D gene: TRBD2; J gene: TRBJ2-1; CDR3 DNA: TGTGCCAGCAGCCGACTAGCGGGAGGGACAAATGAGCAGTTCTTC; CDR3 protein: CASSRLAGGTNEQFF
V gene: TRBV12-3/TRBV12-4; clone size: -; D gene: TRBD1; J gene: TRBJ1-3; CDR3 DNA: TGTGCCAGCAGACGACAGGGGGGAAACACCATATATTTT; CDR3 protein: CASRRQGGNTIYF
V gene: TRBV7-2; clone size: -; D gene: TRBD1; J gene: TRBJ2-1; CDR3 DNA: TGTGCCAGCAGCTTAGGCCTAAGGGACAGGGGCAATGAGCAGTTCTTC; CDR3 protein: CASSLGLRDRGNEQFF
V gene: TRBV5-1; clone size: -; D gene: -; J gene: TRBJ1-1; CDR3 DNA: TGCGCCAGCAGCTGGGGAAGGGTCCGGGGTACTGAAGCTTTCTTT; CDR3 protein: CASSWGRVRGTEAFF
V gene: TRBV29-1; clone size: few; D gene: -; J gene: TRBJ2-1; CDR3 DNA: TGCAGCGGTAGCGTTAACAATGAGCAGTTCTTC; CDR3 protein: CSGSVNNEQFF
V gene: TRBV6-5; clone size: -; D gene: TRBD1; J gene: TRBJ2-7; CDR3 DNA: TGTGCCAGCAGTAAGCCGGGACAGGTTAACTACGAGCAGTACTTC; CDR3 protein: CASSKPGQVNYEQYF
V gene: TRBV18; clone size: once; D gene: TRBD2; J gene: TRBJ2-1; CDR3 DNA: TGTGCCAGCTCACCAACTAGCGCCACGAGCTCCTACAATGAGCAGTTCTTC; CDR3 protein: CASSPTSATSSYNEQFF
V gene: TRBV10-3; clone size: -; D gene: TRBD2; J gene: TRBJ2-1; CDR3 DNA: TGTGCCATCAGCGCTAGACTAGCGGGAGCGGCCGATGAGCAGTTCTTC; CDR3 protein: CAISARLAGAADEQFF
V gene: TRBV6-6; clone size: -; D gene: -; J gene: TRBJ2-1; CDR3 DNA: TGTGCCAGCAGTTGGGTACTAGACTCCTCCTACAATGAGCAGTTCTTC; CDR3 protein: CASSWVLDSSYNEQFF
V gene: TRBV29-1; clone size: -; D gene: -; J gene: TRBJ2-3; CDR3 DNA: TGCAGCGTCGGAACTAGGCGGGCCACAGATACGCAGTATTTT; CDR3 protein: CSVGTRRATDTQYF
V gene: TRBV15; clone size: -; D gene: -; J gene: TRBJ1-2; CDR3 DNA: TGTGCCACCAGCAGATCCCCCCCTACAGGGTCGTGGGGCTACACCTTC; CDR3 protein: CATSRSPPTGSWGYTF
V gene: TRBV18; clone size: once; D gene: -; J gene: TRBJ1-1; CDR3 DNA: TGTGCCAGCTCACCGAGAAGCAATATGAACACTGAAGCTTTCTTT; CDR3 protein: CASSPRSNMNTEAFF
V gene: TRBV5-1; clone size: -; D gene: TRBD1; J gene: TRBJ2-5; CDR3 DNA: TGCGCCAGCAGCACCAGGGACAGGGTAGAGACCCAGTACTTC; CDR3 protein: CASSTRDRVETQYF
V gene: TRBV15; clone size: -; D gene: TRBD1; J gene: TRBJ2-5; CDR3 DNA: TGTGCCACCTTGCGGGACAGGGGTACGGAGACCCAGTACTTC; CDR3 protein: CATLRDRGTETQYF
V gene: TRBV28; clone size: -; D gene: -; J gene: TRBJ1-4; CDR3 DNA: TGTGCCAGCAGTCCCCTGTTGGGTGGGGGCGAAAAACTGTTTTTT; CDR3 protein: CASSPLLGGGEKLFF
V gene: TRBV5-1; clone size: -; D gene: -; J gene: TRBJ2-6; CDR3 DNA: TGCGCCAGCAGCCTAACAGGACCTGGGGCCAACGTCCTGACTTTC; CDR3 protein: CASSLTGPGANVLTF
V gene: TRBV3-1/TRBV3-2; clone size: -; D gene: TRBD1; J gene: TRBJ2-1; CDR3 DNA: TGTGCCAGCAGCCAAGATCTGGGACAGGGGTTTTCTGAGCAGTTCTTC; CDR3 protein: CASSQDLGQGFSEQFF
V gene: TRBV11-1; clone size: -; D gene: -; J gene: TRBJ2-5; CDR3 DNA: TGTGCCAGCAGCTTAGATCCGAGGGAGACCCAGTACTTC; CDR3 protein: CASSLDPRETQYF
V gene: TRBV27; clone size: -; D gene: TRBD1; J gene: TRBJ1-6; CDR3 DNA: TGTGCCAGCAGTTTCCGGGACAGGGGCTCACCCCTCCACTTT; CDR3 protein: CASSFRDRGSPLHF
V gene: TRBV15; clone size: -; D gene: -; J gene: TRBJ2-5; CDR3 DNA: TGTGCCACCAGCAGATTACGACAAGGTGGGCAAGAGACCCAGTACTTC; CDR3 protein: CATSRLRQGGQETQYF
V gene: TRBV28; clone size: -; D gene: TRBD1; J gene: TRBJ1-6; CDR3 DNA: TGTGCCAGCAGTAGGGACAGTAATTCACCCCTCCACTTT; CDR3 protein: CASSRDSNSPLHF
V gene: TRBV2; clone size: -; D gene: -; J gene: TRBJ2-1; CDR3 DNA: TGTGCCAGCAGGGCCCGTGGTTACAATGAGCAGTTCTTC; CDR3 protein: CASRARGYNEQFF
V gene: TRBV6-1; clone size: once; D gene: TRBD1; J gene: TRBJ2-7; CDR3 DNA: TGTGCCAGCAGTGAGGAGGACAGGGAATTCATCGAGCAGTACTTC; CDR3 protein: CASSEEDREFIEQYF
V gene: TRBV24-1; clone size: -; D gene: -; J gene: TRBJ2-5; CDR3 DNA: TGTGCCACCAGTGACCTCGACAGAAGGAAAGAGACCCAGTACTTC; CDR3 protein: CATSDLDRRKETQYF